This TCR beta chain is drawn from a study of T cells in narcolepsy. About the research overall: Patients with NT1 or NT2 and healthy control donors were enrolled. Study-wide results and caveats: Autoreactive clonotypes reportedly recurred in blood of same and different patients, not controls. In some patient and control memory CD4+ samples, autoreactive clones were absent. HCRT-specific and TRIB2-specific autoreactive clonotypes appeared among same-patient CSF and blood CD4+ clonotypes.

Germline V gene lookup returns CDR1 SGHVS and CDR2 FQNEAQ. This CDR3 has 14 amino acids. V lost 1 base and J lost 10, with 14 bases in between. About this clone: Its antigen is still unknown.

Using immunoSEQ multiplex PCR, the repertoire was profiled, and TCRdb retains in-frame clones only, with some absent. The profile covers roughly 20,000 clones, with about four fifths appearing a single time and around 1.6% taken by the ten largest. This clonotype was sampled from a human donor in good health. The chain links TRBV7-8 to TRBJ2-1; D call uncertain. The sample consisted of memory (CD45RA-) CD4+ T cells from blood. The DNA for the CDR3 is TGTGCCAGCAGCTTAGAGACTTCAACAAGCGAGCAGTTCTTC. This codes for CASSLETSTSEQFF.